The T cell receptor (beta chain) described here comes from a study of cytomegalovirus exposure and HLA in healthy donors. The ends lost 1 base at V and 4 bases at J; junction bases unmatched: 10. Germline-derived CDR1 and CDR2 are SGHRS and YFSETQ. This CDR3 contains 16 residues. PCR used 60 Vbeta primers and 13 Jbeta primers. Repertoires were generated with immunoSEQ multiplex PCR, while TCRdb's copy carries only in-frame clones and drops some. The sample carries roughly 200,000 clones, 65% to 80% recorded once. The sample taken for sequencing was PBMCs. J is TRBJ1-1 and V is TRBV5-1; 7 bases match TRBD1. This TCR was sampled from a woman between 35 and 50 years old in good health and CMV-seronegative. Here the CDR3 reads CASSLTGTDWGTEAFF. CDR3 nucleotide sequence: TGCGCCAGCAGCTTGACTGGGACAGACTGGGGCACTGAAGCTTTCTTT.